This T cell receptor beta chain originates from a study of shared clonotypes between healthy human individuals. Turning to the study itself: The people who gave samples were two women and a few men aged 18 to 49.

CDR3 length: 13 residues. V lost 3 bases to trimming and J lost 6 bases, with 10 bases between them. The germline V gene encodes CDR1 SGHDT and CDR2 YYEEEE. Methods used by the authors: For the immunoSEQ data, sequences were junction-only without quality scores, so filtering differed. Assay: immunoSEQ multiplex PCR; the TCRdb copy retains only in-frame clones and omits some. Clonal size and the V and J genes are those of that table, whereas D and trimming came from the DNA. The sample lists 1.5 million to 2.5 million clones, approximately 94% seen once, with 1% to 1.5% in the top ten. Terminally differentiated effector memory CD45RA+ cells were excluded by CCR7 positive selection of CD45RO-negative cells. Among the donors, all were Caucasian adults who lived in Nashville, Tennessee.

The source is a young man in good health. Input material: naive CD8+ T cells sorted from blood. The V gene is TRBV5-6, the J gene TRBJ1-5; D gene ambiguous. CDR3 nucleotides: TGTGCCAGCAGCTCCACCCCCGGTCAGCCCCAGCATTTT. It codes for CASSSTPGQPQHF.